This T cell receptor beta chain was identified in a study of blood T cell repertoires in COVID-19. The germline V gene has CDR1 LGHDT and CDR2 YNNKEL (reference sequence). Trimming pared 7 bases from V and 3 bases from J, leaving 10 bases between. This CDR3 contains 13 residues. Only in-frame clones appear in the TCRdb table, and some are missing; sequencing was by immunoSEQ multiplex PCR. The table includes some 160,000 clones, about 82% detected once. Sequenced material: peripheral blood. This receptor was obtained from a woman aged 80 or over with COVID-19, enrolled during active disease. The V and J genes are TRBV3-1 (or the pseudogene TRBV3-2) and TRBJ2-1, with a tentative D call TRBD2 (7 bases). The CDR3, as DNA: TGTGCCAGCACGGGGGGCCACTACAATGAGCAGTTCTTC. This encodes CASTGGHYNEQFF.